The 32 T cell receptor beta chains reported below all come from one sample, sequenced in a study of blood T cell repertoires in COVID-19. Here immunoSEQ multiplex PCR was the method, and the copy in TCRdb shows in-frame clones only, minus some. The sample carries tens of thousands of clones, 65% to 90% recorded once. Sequenced material: peripheral blood. These TCRs come from a woman in her sixties with acute or convalescent COVID-19.

This chain links TRBV6-6 with TRBJ1-2; a possible D gene is TRBD1 (6 bases). The V and J ends lost 7 bases and 6 bases respectively, with 12 bases between them. Germline CDR1 is MNHNY and CDR2 is SVGAGI (reference sequence). The CDR3 is 12 residues long. CDR3 amino acids: CASKAGEHGYTF. DNA for the CDR3: TGTGCCAGCAAAGCAGGGGAGCATGGCTACACCTTC.

The V and J genes are TRBV7-9 and TRBJ1-4; TRBD1 might be the D (6 bases). This CDR3 is 16 amino acids long. Germline V CDR1 and CDR2: SEHNR, FQNEAQ (reference sequence). Trimming took off 0 bases at V and 6 bases at J, with 14 bases between the two ends. The CDR3 nucleotides read TGTGCCAGCAGCTTAGCGCAGGGGCGATCCTATGAAAAACTGTTTTTT. Residues: CASSLAQGRSYEKLFF.

This chain uses TRBV6-6 with TRBJ1-2; D is ambiguous. Germline CDR1 MNHNY, CDR2 SVGAGI (reference sequence). The CDR3 totals 12 residues. V lost 8 bases, J lost 6 bases, and 13 bases lay in between. CDR3 region: CASHPEWDGYTF. Here the CDR3 DNA reads TGTGCCAGCCACCCGGAGTGGGATGGCTACACCTTC.

The chain couples TRBV28 to TRBJ1-5; D uncertain. V lost 2 bases and J lost 4, with 12 bases in between. From germline, CDR1 is MDHEN and CDR2 SYDVKM. The CDR3 totals 15 residues. CDR3 loop: CASSLGQRLNQPQHF. As DNA, the CDR3 is TGTGCCAGCAGTTTAGGCCAGAGACTAAATCAGCCCCAGCATTTT.

For this clone: This could be a read error, since a much larger clone is one nucleotide away. The chain has TRBV5-8 and TRBJ1-2; the D is unclear. Germline V gives CDR1 SGHTS, CDR2 YDEGEE. The CDR3 consists of 13 residues. Trimming took off 4 bases at V and 7 bases at J, with 14 bases between the two ends. This CDR3 reads CASSNICGSGYTF. DNA for the CDR3: TGTGCCAGCAGCAACATATGCGGAAGTGGCTACACCTTC.

The chain recombines TRBV11-3 with TRBJ1-1; possible D gene TRBD1, 6 bases. This CDR3 contains 16 residues. The V end was cut by 0 bases, the J end by 1 base, with 12 bases between. Germline CDR1 is SGHNT and CDR2 is YENEEA. The chain's CDR3 is CASSLDGRGGNTEAFF. The CDR3 bases are TGTGCCAGCAGCTTAGATGGAAGGGGGGGGAACACTGAAGCTTTCTTT.

This chain uses TRBV6-1 with TRBJ2-7; D might be TRBD1 (5 bases). The CDR3 length is 14 residues. CDR1 is MNHNS and CDR2 is SASEGT in the germline V gene. Trimming took off 5 bases at V and 6 bases at J, with 17 bases between the two ends. Here the CDR3 reads CASSPDSPRGEQYF. CDR3 DNA sequence: TGTGCCAGCAGTCCCGACAGTCCGAGAGGCGAGCAGTACTTC.

V and J are TRBV24-1 and TRBJ1-1; TRBD1 might be the D (6 bases). Germline V gives CDR1 KGHDR, CDR2 SFDVKD. The length of the CDR3 is 18 residues. The ends were cut back, 4 bases at V and 3 bases at J, with 23 bases in the middle. The CDR3 nucleotides read TGTGCCACCAGTGAGGGACAACCAGAGAGAAAGGGAGACACTGAAGCTTTCTTT. As protein: CATSEGQPERKGDTEAFF.

The rearrangement joins TRBV9 to TRBJ2-2; D possibly corresponds to TRBD2 (7 bases). V was pared by 4 bases and J by 8 bases, with 18 bases between. The CDR3 length is 15 residues. Germline V CDR1 and CDR2: SGDLS, YYNGEE. The CDR3: CASSSHGGARGELFF. The CDR3 DNA reads as TGTGCCAGCAGCTCCCATGGGGGGGCTCGTGGGGAGCTGTTTTTT.

V and J are TRBV25-1 and TRBJ2-5, with a weak D call TRBD2 (5 bases). Trimming took 4 bases from V and 4 from J, leaving 19 bases between them. There are 16 residues in the CDR3. The germline CDR1 and CDR2 sequences are MGHDK and SYGVNS. The CDR3 DNA reads TGTGCCAGCAGTGCCGCAACGGGGTTTAACGTAGAGACCCAGTACTTC. It is translated as CASSAATGFNVETQYF.

This clone has a handful of counts. V and J are TRBV6-5 and TRBJ1-1; 9 bases map to TRBD1. The CDR3 covers 14 residues. Per germline, CDR1 MNHEY and CDR2 SVGAGI. With 6 bases clipped from V and 6 bases from J, the junction kept 8 bases outside the gene matches. CDR3 coding DNA: TGTGCCAGCAGACTACTAGGACAGGGGCCTGAAGCTTTCTTT. This sequence encodes CASRLLGQGPEAFF.

J is TRBJ1-4 and V is TRBV7-8, with D possibly matching TRBD1 (6 bases). Trimming removed 4 bases at V and 4 bases at J, with 19 bases between. Germline values: CDR1 SGHVS, CDR2 FQNEAQ. The CDR3 has 17 amino acids. The CDR3 DNA sequence: TGTGCCAGCAGCTCGAGGGCGGACAGAGGTCTTAATGAAAAACTGTTTTTT. It codes for CASSSRADRGLNEKLFF. The variable domain in full, with the rest retrieved from reference TRBV7-8 and TRBJ1-4, is GAGVSQSPRYKVAKRGQDVALRCDPISGHVSLFWYQQALGQGPEFLTYFQNEAQLDKSGLPSDRFFAERPEGSVSTLKIQRTQQEDSAVYLCASSSRADRGLNEKLFFGSGTQLSVL.

This clone was observed a handful of times. The chain uses TRBV2 and TRBJ1-3; D is unresolved. The length of the CDR3 is 14 residues. The V end was cut by 3 bases, the J end by 3 bases, with 9 bases between. Germline CDR1 reads SNHLY; CDR2 reads FYNNEI. The CDR3 spells CASSDPQDGNTIYF. The DNA for the CDR3 is TGTGCCAGCAGTGATCCGCAGGATGGAAACACCATATATTTT.

The chain couples TRBV10-3 to TRBJ1-1; D unclear. V lost 7 bases and J lost 7, with 19 bases in between. The CDR3 has 14 residues. Germline CDR1 is ENHRY and CDR2 is SYGVKD. The CDR3 loop is CAITAEGLPGEAFF. The CDR3 bases are TGTGCCATCACGGCTGAGGGTCTGCCGGGTGAAGCTTTCTTT.

This chain uses TRBV5-4 with TRBJ2-1; 11 bases fit TRBD2. CDR1 is SGHNT, CDR2 YYREEE, per germline (reference sequence). Trimming cost V 1 base and J 5 bases; bases outside gene matches: 2. This CDR3 has 15 amino acids. CDR3 in DNA: TGTGCCAGCAGCTTGTCTAGCGGGGGGCACAATGAGCAGTTCTTC. Translating it yields CASSLSSGGHNEQFF. Based on the CDR3 plus reference TRBV5-4 and TRBJ2-1, the full variable domain is ETGVTQSPTHLIKTRGQQVTLRCSSQSGHNTVSWYQQALGQGPQFIFQYYREEENGRGNFPPRFSGLQFPNYSSELNVNALELDDSALYLCASSLSSGGHNEQFFGPGTRLTVL.

The chain links TRBV6-4 to TRBJ1-5; D ambiguous. The germline V gene has CDR1 MRHNA and CDR2 SNTAGT. V lost 3 bases and J 3 bases, leaving 6 bases between the germline ends. The CDR3 spans 13 residues. CDR3 nucleotide sequence: TGTGCCAGCAGTGAGGAGGTCAATCAGCCCCAGCATTTT. It yields the protein CASSEEVNQPQHF.

The chain employs TRBV6-5 and TRBJ2-4; tentatively, D is TRBD2 (6 bases). CDR1 is MNHEY and CDR2 is SVGAGI in the germline V gene. The CDR3 runs 14 residues. The ends were cut back, 8 bases at V and 2 bases at J, with 13 bases in the middle. CDR3: CASSLGGTKNIQYF. Written as DNA, the CDR3 is TGTGCCAGCTCGCTGGGAGGTACCAAAAACATTCAGTACTTC.

The chain couples TRBV6-5 to TRBJ1-1; 7 bases are a match to TRBD1. The CDR3 runs to 15 residues. J was trimmed by 1 base and V by 4 bases; bases with no gene match: 6. CDR1 MNHEY and CDR2 SVGAGI come from the germline V gene. CDR3 nucleotides: TGTGCCAGCAGTTGGGGGGACAGAGGGAACACTGAAGCTTTCTTT. Translation gives CASSWGDRGNTEAFF.

This chain joins TRBV11-2 and TRBJ1-1; D is undetermined. From germline, CDR1 is SGHAT and CDR2 FQNNGV. The CDR3 has 13 amino acids. Deletions cut 2 bases from V and 2 bases from J, with 6 bases between. CDR3 DNA sequence: TGTGCCAGCAGCTTAAACCTAAACACTGAAGCTTTCTTT. It codes for CASSLNLNTEAFF. Full variable domain (outside the CDR3, taken from reference TRBV11-2 and TRBJ1-1): EAGVAQSPRYKIIEKRQSVAFWCNPISGHATLYWYQQILGQGPKLLIQFQNNGVVDDSQLPKDRFSAERLKGVDSTLKIQPAKLEDSAVYLCASSLNLNTEAFFGQGTRLTVV.

CDR3 amino acids: CASSDYRGPREKLFF. In DNA form, the CDR3 reads TGTGCCAGCAGCGATTACAGGGGCCCCCGGGAAAAACTGTTTTTT. The chain has TRBV5-6 and TRBJ1-4; TRBD1 aligns across 7 bases. V gave up 4 bases and J gave up 8 bases; unmatched junction bases: 11. The CDR3 is 15 residues long. The V gene's germline CDR1 is SGHDT and CDR2 YYEEEE.

V gene TRBV9 combines with J gene TRBJ1-1; D is unclear. Trimming took off 0 bases at V and 4 bases at J, with 10 bases between the two ends. Looked up from germline, CDR1 is SGDLS and CDR2 is YYNGEE. This CDR3 is built from 14 residues. For the CDR3, the DNA is TGTGCCAGCAGCGTAGGTTTGGAGCGCACTGAAGCTTTCTTT. Translation gives CASSVGLERTEAFF.

The CDR3 DNA follows: TGTGCCAGCAGCCAAGGACCGGCGGACACAGATACGCAGTATTTT. This codes for CASSQGPADTDTQYF. The chain recombines TRBV3-1 (or the pseudogene TRBV3-2) with TRBJ2-3; D ambiguous. The CDR3 has 15 amino acids. Germline V gene sequence: CDR1 LGHDT, CDR2 YNNKEL (reference sequence). The ends were cut back, 1 base at V and 2 bases at J, with 10 bases in the middle.

J is TRBJ2-3 and V is TRBV30, with TRBD2 as a possible D gene (7 bases). This CDR3 is 14 amino acids long. The ends were cut back, 4 bases at V and 0 bases at J, with 11 bases in the middle. Germline CDR1 is GTSNPN and CDR2 is SVGIG (reference sequence). The CDR3 DNA reads as TGTGCCTGGACGGGGGGCCCTAGCACAGATACGCAGTATTTT. Residues: CAWTGGPSTDTQYF.

The chain is built from TRBV3-1 (or the pseudogene TRBV3-2) and TRBJ1-6, with no clear D. CDR3 size: 14 residues. In germline, CDR1 is LGHDT, CDR2 YNNKEL (reference sequence). Trimming shortened V by 4 bases and J by 7 bases, and 11 bases separated the two germline ends. CDR3 DNA sequence: TGTGCCAGCAGCCTTAAGACGGGGAATTCACCCCTCCACTTT. Its translation is CASSLKTGNSPLHF.

The chain links TRBV19 to TRBJ1-1; 12 bases match TRBD1. CDR3 length: 19 residues. Germline values: CDR1 LNHDA, CDR2 SQIVND (reference sequence). Trimming at V came to 10 bases and at J to 0 bases, leaving 18 bases not matched to a gene. CDR3 DNA sequence: TGTGCCACCAGACCTCTAACCGGGACAGGGGGCATCATGAACACTGAAGCTTTCTTT. Translated, it gives CATRPLTGTGGIMNTEAFF.

The J gene is TRBJ1-2, the V gene TRBV5-4; no clear D gene. Between the trimmed V and J ends, which lost 5 bases and 3 bases, there was a span of 14 bases. This CDR3 spans 14 amino acids. From germline, CDR1 is SGHNT and CDR2 YYREEE (reference sequence). Here the CDR3 reads CASSHTAGYYGYTF. The DNA for the CDR3 is TGTGCCAGCAGTCATACCGCGGGGTACTATGGCTACACCTTC. Full variable domain (missing parts from reference TRBV5-4 and TRBJ1-2): ETGVTQSPTHLIKTRGQQVTLRCSSQSGHNTVSWYQQALGQGPQFIFQYYREEENGRGNFPPRFSGLQFPNYSSELNVNALELDDSALYLCASSHTAGYYGYTFGSGTRLTVV.

This clone is a singleton in its sample. The chain uses TRBV21-1 and TRBJ2-3; the table names TRBD1, a call not compared with the DNA. TRBV21-1 counts as a pseudogene. The CDR3 consists of 15 residues. The DNA of the CDR3 is TGTGCCAGCAGCAAGTCGACAGGGGGAAAAGATACGCAGTATTTT. Its translation: CASSKSTGGKDTQYF.

The chain joins TRBV19 to TRBJ1-2; no reliable D call. V dropped 7 bases and J dropped 3 bases, with 9 bases sitting between them. The CDR3 loop spans 12 amino acids. Germline CDR1 reads LNHDA; CDR2 reads SQIVND (reference sequence). CDR3 DNA sequence: TGTGCCAGTACCAGGAGGGACTATGGCTACACCTTC. Translation gives CASTRRDYGYTF.

V is TRBV23-1 and J is TRBJ2-3; D is undetermined. TRBV23-1 is designated an ORF whose function remains uncertain. The V gene lost 0 bases and the J gene lost 2 bases, with 12 bases spanning the gap. CDR3 length equals 16 residues. CDR3 sequence reads: CASSQSSAGNTDTQYF. The DNA of the CDR3 is TGCGCCAGCAGTCAATCCAGCGCCGGAAACACAGATACGCAGTATTTT.

This clone was recorded only once. The V gene is TRBV5-1, the J gene TRBJ1-6; maybe TRBD1 (5 bases). The CDR3 runs 16 residues. V dropped 2 bases and J dropped 0 bases, with 9 bases sitting between them. The germline V gene has CDR1 SGHRS and CDR2 YFSETQ. The DNA of the CDR3 is TGCGCCAGCAGCTTACAGGCAAGCTCCTATAATTCACCCCTCCACTTT. Encoded protein: CASSLQASSYNSPLHF.

The J gene is TRBJ1-2, the V gene TRBV5-1; weak D call: TRBD1 (6 bases). The germline V gene has CDR1 SGHRS and CDR2 YFSETQ. The CDR3 totals 14 residues. Trimming pared 0 bases from V and 3 bases from J, leaving 9 bases between. CDR3 region: CASSLEAGDYGYTF. The CDR3 nucleotides are TGCGCCAGCAGCTTGGAGGCAGGGGACTATGGCTACACCTTC.

V usage is TRBV12-3 or TRBV12-4 and J usage is TRBJ2-7; TRBD2 might be the D (6 bases). V was cut by 6 bases and J by 5 bases, with 14 bases left in between. The CDR3 contains 13 residues. For the CDR3, the DNA is TGTGCCAGCAGCCTGGACTATAGGGACGAGCAGTACTTC. Translating it yields CASSLDYRDEQYF.